A single sample gave rise to the 27 T cell receptor beta chains below, sequenced in a study of lymphopenia after photon versus proton radiotherapy (dated 2019 in TCRdb). Receptor libraries were prepared by the immunoSEQ multiplex PCR assay. This is the immuneACCESS table as TCRdb keeps it, with only in-frame sequences that have V and J called. A part of the clones is gone; compared with another copy, unresolved V genes explain less than half, and the rest is unexplained. The sample yields roughly 58,000 clones; about nine tenths were counted once. The ten top clones hold 9.5% to 15% of the sample. The sample consisted of peripheral blood, taken from a patient treated with proton-based radiotherapy. The receptors here all came from an elderly man with esophageal cancer.

This clone was picked up one time. The rearrangement uses TRBV7-9 and TRBJ2-5, with 8 bases that match TRBD2. Losses at the gene ends were 5 bases for V and 6 bases for J; bases not matched to a gene: 11. CDR1 is SEHNR and CDR2 is FQNEAQ in the germline V gene (reference sequence). The CDR3 covers 15 residues. CDR3 region: CASSRGSGLVQTQYF. The CDR3 nucleotides read TGTGCCAGCAGCCGAGGGTCGGGACTAGTCCAGACCCAGTACTTC.

This clone turned up a few times. CDR3 region: CASTRQYTGELFF. The CDR3 coding sequence is TGTGCCAGTACCCGGCAGTACACCGGGGAGCTGTTTTTT. The chain carries TRBV19 and TRBJ2-2; D gene uncertain. Per germline, CDR1 LNHDA and CDR2 SQIVND (reference sequence). The CDR3 spans 13 residues. With 7 bases removed from V and 3 bases from J, the gap between germline ends came to 9 bases.

This sequence joins TRBV7-3 and TRBJ2-5; D is ambiguous. V lost 5 bases and J 5 bases, leaving 12 bases between the germline ends. The CDR3 loop spans 13 amino acids. Germline assignment: CDR1 SGHTA and CDR2 FQGTGA. CDR3 sequence: CASSPSYGETQYF. The CDR3 bases are TGTGCCAGCAGCCCTTCTTACGGGGAGACCCAGTACTTC.

The genes are TRBV5-1 and TRBJ2-5, with TRBD1 matching over 9 bases. V trimming: 4 bases; J trimming: 2 bases; junction bases outside the gene matches: 6. Germline CDR1 reads SGHRS; CDR2 reads YFSETQ. The CDR3 covers 15 residues. The CDR3 reads CASSRGQGRQETQYF. As DNA, the CDR3 is TGCGCCAGCAGCAGGGGACAGGGCCGGCAAGAGACCCAGTACTTC.

This rearrangement joins TRBV19 to TRBJ2-1, with D perhaps matching TRBD2 (5 bases). CDR1 and CDR2 from the germline V gene are LNHDA and SQIVND (reference sequence). CDR3 length equals 11 residues. The ends were cut back, 9 bases at V and 9 bases at J, with 12 bases in the middle. In DNA, the CDR3 is TGTGCCAGCCGATCGGAGGTTGAGCAGTTCTTC. Protein product: CASRSEVEQFF.

This sequence joins TRBV6-5 and TRBJ2-1; D perhaps matches TRBD2 (5 bases). The CDR3 sequence is 13 residues long. Germline-derived CDR1 and CDR2 are MNHEY and SVGAGI. Trimming left V 7 bases short and J 3 bases short, with 10 bases between. CDR3 loop: CASTGLSYNEQFF. CDR3 nucleotides: TGTGCCAGCACCGGACTGAGCTACAATGAGCAGTTCTTC.

This chain uses TRBV6-5 with TRBJ2-7; perhaps TRBD2 as D (5 bases). The CDR3 runs to 14 residues. V gave up 9 bases and J gave up 2 bases, with 17 bases separating them. The germline V gene has CDR1 MNHEY and CDR2 SVGAGI. Here the CDR3 reads CASHRTQKPYEQYF. The CDR3 DNA reads TGTGCCAGTCATAGGACTCAAAAACCCTACGAGCAGTACTTC.

V gene TRBV15 combines with J gene TRBJ2-2; 8 nucleotides agree with TRBD2. The CDR3 extends over 17 amino acids. Per germline, CDR1 LNHNV and CDR2 YYDKDF (reference sequence). The junction had 10 bases not matched to a gene; V was cut back by 0 bases and J by 7 bases. CDR3 DNA: TGTGCCACCAGCAGAGATACAGCGGGAGTGTTGAGCGGGGAGCTGTTTTTT. It codes for CATSRDTAGVLSGELFF.

The rearrangement links TRBV5-1 to TRBJ1-1, with D uncertain. The CDR3 contains 12 residues. The V end was cut by 2 bases, the J end by 8 bases, with 10 bases between. The V gene's germline CDR1 is SGHRS and CDR2 YFSETQ. The CDR3 coding sequence is TGCGCCAGCAGCTTACTGGATACGGAAGCTTTCTTT. Its protein product is CASSLLDTEAFF. Filled out from reference TRBV5-1 and TRBJ1-1, the complete variable domain reads KAGVTQTPRYLIKTRGQQVTLSCSPISGHRSVSWYQQTPGQGLQFLFEYFSETQRNKGNFPGRFSGRQFSNSRSEMNVSTLELGDSALYLCASSLLDTEAFFGQGTRLTVV.

This rearrangement joins TRBV6-5 to TRBJ1-4, with D perhaps matching TRBD1 (6 bases). The CDR3 length is 15 residues. V shed 0 bases and J shed 6 bases, with 11 bases lying between them. CDR1 is MNHEY, CDR2 SVGAGI, per germline. The CDR3 DNA follows: TGTGCCAGCAGTTACTCAGGAGGGGGTGATGAAAAACTGTTTTTT. Its translation: CASSYSGGGDEKLFF.

CDR3 coding DNA: TGTGCCAGCAGCTCCGGGGACGACTCTGGAAACACCATATATTTT. Amino acid sequence: CASSSGDDSGNTIYF. J is TRBJ1-3 and V is TRBV7-9; tentative D call: TRBD1 (5 bases). CDR1 SEHNR and CDR2 FQNEAQ come from the germline V gene (reference sequence). This CDR3 contains 15 residues. The V end lost 4 bases, the J end lost 0 bases, and 10 bases lay between the germline ends.

The chain is built from TRBV11-3 and TRBJ2-7; D is unresolved. This CDR3 region has 14 residues. V gave up 1 base and J gave up 1 base, with 8 bases separating them. From germline, CDR1 is SGHNT and CDR2 YENEEA. CDR3 DNA: TGTGCCAGCAGCTTAGGTTCAGGATCCTACGAGCAGTACTTC. This encodes CASSLGSGSYEQYF.

V usage is TRBV5-5 and J usage is TRBJ2-1, with D uncertain. From germline, CDR1 is SGHKS and CDR2 YYEKEE (reference sequence). The CDR3 sequence is 14 residues long. The V end lost 0 bases, the J end lost 4 bases, and 8 bases lay between the germline ends. CDR3 bases: TGTGCCAGCAGCTTGGGGAAGGAATACAATGAGCAGTTCTTC. Protein: CASSLGKEYNEQFF. Drawing the rest from reference TRBV5-5 and TRBJ2-1, the complete variable domain is DAGVTQSPTHLIKTRGQQVTLRCSPISGHKSVSWYQQVLGQGPQFIFQYYEKEERGRGNFPDRFSARQFPNYSSELNVNALLLGDSALYLCASSLGKEYNEQFFGPGTRLTVL.

This chain joins TRBV6-5 and TRBJ1-6; D is unresolved. Germline V gives CDR1 MNHEY, CDR2 SVGAGI. V shed 0 bases and J shed 6 bases, with 6 bases lying between them. The CDR3 has 14 amino acids. CDR3 region: CASSYSGGNSPLHF. The CDR3 DNA follows: TGTGCCAGCAGTTACTCAGGAGGTAATTCACCCCTCCACTTT.

The count of this clone is one. The chain is built from TRBV13 and TRBJ2-7, with 8 bases that match TRBD2. The CDR3 extends over 17 amino acids. Germline CDR1 PRHDT, CDR2 FYEKMQ (reference sequence). The trim removed 5 bases at V and 6 bases at J, leaving 18 bases unmatched. The CDR3 nucleotides are TGTGCCAGCAGCCTGAGGACTAGCCCCGTACCTTCTCGCGAGCAGTACTTC. Its protein product is CASSLRTSPVPSREQYF.

The genes are TRBV7-9 and TRBJ1-1; D ambiguous. CDR3 length: 13 residues. Germline V gene sequence: CDR1 SEHNR, CDR2 FQNEAQ (reference sequence). V was cut by 6 bases and J by 1 base, with 9 bases left in between. CDR3 residues: CASSPVANTEAFF. The CDR3, as DNA: TGTGCCAGCAGTCCGGTGGCGAACACTGAAGCTTTCTTT. Full variable domain (rest looked up from reference TRBV7-9 and TRBJ1-1): DTGVSQNPRHKITKRGQNVTFRCDPISEHNRLYWYRQTLGQGPEFLTYFQNEAQLEKSRLLSDRFSAERPKGSFSTLEIQRTEQGDSAMYLCASSPVANTEAFFGQGTRLTVV.

Notes on this clone: At one of its ends the junction is not consistent with the germline gene, which may arise from a read error. The sample carries other DNA sequences with the same CDR3. The chain employs TRBV5-1 and TRBJ1-1; D uncertain. Germline V gene data show CDR1 as SGHRS and CDR2 as YFSETQ. This CDR3 spans 13 amino acids. The CDR3 region has the DNA TGCGCCAGCAGCTTGGAATCGAACACTGAAGCTTTCTTC. It is translated as CASSLESNTEAFF.

This CDR3 reads CSVEERTRYNEQFF. In nucleotides, the CDR3 is TGCAGCGTTGAAGAACGAACTAGATATAATGAGCAGTTCTTC. The gene calls are TRBV29-1 and TRBJ2-1; D is possibly TRBD2 (5 bases). V was trimmed by 0 bases and J by 7 bases, leaving 13 bases between them. CDR1 is SQVTM and CDR2 is ANQGSEA in the germline V gene. This CDR3 has 14 residues.

The gene calls are TRBV19 and TRBJ2-7; TRBD1 agrees at 7 bases. Germline V gene data show CDR1 as LNHDA and CDR2 as SQIVND (reference sequence). V shed 4 bases and J 1 base; nucleotides not matched to a gene: 4. The CDR3 length is 14 residues. CDR3 DNA: TGTGCCAGTAGTACACACAGGGGATCCTACGAGCAGTACTTC. This translates into CASSTHRGSYEQYF.

This clone was recorded a few times. The rearrangement uses TRBV5-1 and TRBJ2-2, with 11 nucleotides matching TRBD1. The J segment lost 4 bases and the V segment lost 4 bases, leaving 3 bases of the junction unmatched. This CDR3 comprises 15 residues. Per the germline V gene, CDR1 is SGHRS and CDR2 is YFSETQ. CDR3 protein: CASSRDRGTTGELFF. For the CDR3, the DNA is TGCGCCAGCAGCCGGGACAGGGGGACCACCGGGGAGCTGTTTTTT.

About this clone itself: At the DNA level, this CDR3 is encoded by other sequences in the same sample as well. The chain carries TRBV9 and TRBJ2-1; perhaps TRBD2 as D (6 bases). CDR3 size: 15 residues. Per the germline V gene, CDR1 is SGDLS and CDR2 is YYNGEE. Trimming took 0 bases from V and 4 from J, leaving 11 bases between them. Here the CDR3 reads CASSVVGGPYNEQFF. The CDR3 coding sequence is TGTGCCAGCAGCGTAGTGGGGGGTCCTTACAATGAGCAGTTCTTC.

This chain links TRBV7-9 with TRBJ1-4, with D uncertain. V was shortened by 3 bases and J by 5 bases, with 10 bases between the two germline ends. Germline V gives CDR1 SEHNR, CDR2 FQNEAQ (reference sequence). The CDR3 length is 14 residues. The CDR3 nucleotides read TGTGCCAGCAGCTTGGCCGACGGGAATGAAAAACTGTTTTTT. Protein sequence: CASSLADGNEKLFF. Complete variable domain (other parts from reference TRBV7-9 and TRBJ1-4): DTGVSQNPRHKITKRGQNVTFRCDPISEHNRLYWYRQTLGQGPEFLTYFQNEAQLEKSRLLSDRFSAERPKGSFSTLEIQRTEQGDSAMYLCASSLADGNEKLFFGSGTQLSVL.

V and J are TRBV19 and TRBJ2-5, with 9 positions matching TRBD2. The CDR3 runs to 16 residues. The V gene's germline CDR1 is LNHDA and CDR2 SQIVND (reference sequence). The V gene end was trimmed by 5 bases and the J gene end by 2 bases; junction bases not matched to a gene: 9. CDR3 sequence reads: CASSPRAGGGQETQYF. In DNA form, the CDR3 reads TGTGCCAGTAGTCCGCGAGCGGGAGGAGGGCAAGAGACCCAGTACTTC.

DNA for the CDR3: TGTGCCAGCAGCCCAGACAGGGTAGTATGGGGCACCTTC. It codes for CASSPDRVVWGTF. This chain uses TRBV7-2 with TRBJ1-2; 7 nucleotides line up with TRBD1. Trimming at V came to 5 bases and at J to 13 bases, leaving 13 bases not matched to a gene. The germline gives CDR1 SGHTA, CDR2 FQGNSA. This CDR3 contains 13 residues.

This chain connects TRBV7-9 to TRBJ1-2, with D unclear. Trimming removed 5 bases at V and 8 bases at J, with 21 bases between. There are 15 residues in the CDR3. Germline V gene sequence: CDR1 SEHNR, CDR2 FQNEAQ (reference sequence). CDR3 in amino acids: CASSPSYSTAHGYTF. CDR3 coding DNA: TGTGCCAGCAGCCCAAGCTATAGTACGGCGCACGGCTACACCTTC.

V usage is TRBV9 and J usage is TRBJ1-1; TRBD1 agrees at 8 bases. The V gene's germline CDR1 is SGDLS and CDR2 YYNGEE. V shed 4 bases, J shed 3 bases, and the junction held 8 bases outside the gene matches. The CDR3 covers 15 residues. CDR3 nucleotide sequence: TGTGCCAGCAGCCCCCGGGGACAGGTGGACACTGAAGCTTTCTTT. Translating gives CASSPRGQVDTEAFF.

The V call is TRBV6-6, the J call TRBJ1-4; D is perhaps TRBD1 (6 bases). Trimming shortened V by 2 bases and J by 6 bases, and 16 bases separated the two germline ends. Per germline, CDR1 MNHNY and CDR2 SVGAGI (reference sequence). This CDR3 has 16 residues. CDR3 loop: CASSYPPTGGYEKLFF. CDR3 nucleotide sequence: TGTGCCAGCAGTTACCCCCCGACAGGAGGCTATGAAAAACTGTTTTTT.